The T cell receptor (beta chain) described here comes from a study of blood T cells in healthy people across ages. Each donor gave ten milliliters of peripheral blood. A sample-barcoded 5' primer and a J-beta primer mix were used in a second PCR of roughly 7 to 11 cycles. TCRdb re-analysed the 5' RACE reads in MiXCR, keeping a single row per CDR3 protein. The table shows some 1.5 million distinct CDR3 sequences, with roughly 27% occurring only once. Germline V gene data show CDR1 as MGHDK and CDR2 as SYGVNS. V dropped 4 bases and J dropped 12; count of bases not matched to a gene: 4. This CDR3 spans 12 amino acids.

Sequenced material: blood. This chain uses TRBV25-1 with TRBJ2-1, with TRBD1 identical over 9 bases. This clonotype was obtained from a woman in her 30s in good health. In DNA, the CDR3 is TGTGCCAGCAGTGTCACGGGACAGGGGCAGTTCTTC. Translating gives CASSVTGQGQFF.